Listed here are 10 T cell receptor beta chains from one sample, sequenced in a study of T cell responses to AZD1222 COVID-19 vaccine. Data came from immunoSEQ multiplex PCR; TCRdb stores just in-frame clones and leaves some out. Of 120,000 to 150,000 clones in the sample, about 90% were seen once. The sequences come from peripheral blood, collected 28 days after the second AZD1222 dose. The receptors stem from an adult who received the AZD1222 COVID-19 vaccine.

V and J are TRBV19 and TRBJ2-6; no clear D. The length of the CDR3 is 14 residues. The germline gives CDR1 LNHDA, CDR2 SQIVND (reference sequence). V was cut by 7 bases and J by 4 bases, with 11 bases left in between. CDR3 in amino acids: CASIDVAGANVLTF. The CDR3 nucleotides are TGTGCCAGTATCGACGTTGCAGGGGCCAACGTCCTGACTTTC.

This chain connects TRBV27 to TRBJ1-1; D uncertain. Per germline, CDR1 MNHEY and CDR2 SMNVEV (reference sequence). The CDR3 covers 13 residues. V was pared by 2 bases and J by 1 base, with 5 bases between. CDR3 residues: CASSLRRNTEAFF. The CDR3 DNA is TGTGCCAGCAGTTTACGACGGAACACTGAAGCTTTCTTT.

This chain joins TRBV9 and TRBJ2-2, with D tentatively TRBD2 (5 bases). Trimming took off 2 bases at V and 3 bases at J, with 11 bases between the two ends. The CDR3 length is 15 residues. Germline-derived CDR1 and CDR2 are SGDLS and YYNGEE. CDR3: CASSVGLGDTGELFF. CDR3 DNA sequence: TGTGCCAGCAGCGTTGGTCTCGGGGACACCGGGGAGCTGTTTTTT.

This clone came up a few times. The V gene is TRBV28, the J gene TRBJ1-4, with D unclear. The germline gives CDR1 MDHEN, CDR2 SYDVKM. Trimming took off 6 bases at V and 6 bases at J, with 17 bases between the two ends. The CDR3 contains 15 residues. CDR3 protein: CASRHRSSSYEKLFF. For the CDR3, the DNA is TGTGCCAGCAGGCATAGATCTTCCTCCTATGAAAAACTGTTTTTT.

CDR3 DNA sequence: TGTGCCAGCAGCAGGACTAGCGGGGAGAACACCGGGGAGCTGTTTTTT. This translates into CASSRTSGENTGELFF. The chain recombines TRBV6-2 or TRBV6-3 with TRBJ2-2; 12 bases are a match to TRBD2. Germline V gives CDR1 MNHEY, CDR2 SVGEGT. J gave up 1 base and V 6 bases, and 3 bases lay outside the gene matches. The CDR3 spans 16 residues.

The rearrangement links TRBV6-6 to TRBJ1-5; 8 nucleotides align to TRBD1. CDR1 MNHNY and CDR2 SVGAGI come from the germline V gene (reference sequence). V gave up 6 bases and J gave up 6 bases; unmatched junction bases: 4. This CDR3 is built from 13 residues. CDR3 nucleotide sequence: TGTGCCAGCAGATTCACAGGGGGTCAGCCCCAGCATTTT. Translation: CASRFTGGQPQHF.

The chain joins TRBV7-2 to TRBJ1-4; no clear D. Between the trimmed V and J ends, which lost 2 bases and 3 bases, there was a span of 7 bases. The CDR3 has 14 amino acids. Germline V gene sequence: CDR1 SGHTA, CDR2 FQGNSA. The CDR3 is CASSLYAPNEKLFF. The DNA for the CDR3 is TGTGCCAGCAGCTTATACGCTCCTAATGAAAAACTGTTTTTT.

This sequence joins TRBV6-2 or TRBV6-3 and TRBJ1-2, with D unresolved. The CDR3 is 13 residues long. V was shortened by 2 bases and J by 4 bases, with 8 bases between the two germline ends. Per the germline V gene, CDR1 is MNHEY and CDR2 is SVGEGT. CDR3: CASSYAGSYGYTF. DNA of the CDR3: TGTGCCAGCAGTTACGCGGGGTCCTATGGCTACACCTTC.

CDR3 loop: CASSFINQPQHF. The CDR3 DNA reads TGTGCCAGCAGTTTCATCAATCAGCCCCAGCATTTT. The rearrangement joins TRBV2 to TRBJ1-5, with unresolved D. Trimming shortened V by 5 bases and J by 3 bases, and 5 bases separated the two germline ends. This CDR3 contains 12 residues. Germline V lookup: CDR1 SNHLY, CDR2 FYNNEI.

This clone was detected once. The J gene is TRBJ2-2, the V gene TRBV19; D perhaps matches TRBD2 (7 bases). Trimming left V 3 bases short and J 8 bases short, with 10 bases between. The CDR3 sequence is 13 residues long. The germline V gene encodes CDR1 LNHDA and CDR2 SQIVND (reference sequence). CDR3: CASSIRGAGELFF. The CDR3 DNA follows: TGTGCCAGTAGTATCCGGGGGGCAGGGGAGCTGTTTTTT. The full variable domain, its missing parts supplied by reference TRBV19 and TRBJ2-2, is DGGITQSPKYLFRKEGQNVTLSCEQNLNHDAMYWYRQDPGQGLRLIYYSQIVNDFQKGDIAEGYSVSREKKESFPLTVTSAQKNPTAFYLCASSIRGAGELFFGEGSRLTVL.